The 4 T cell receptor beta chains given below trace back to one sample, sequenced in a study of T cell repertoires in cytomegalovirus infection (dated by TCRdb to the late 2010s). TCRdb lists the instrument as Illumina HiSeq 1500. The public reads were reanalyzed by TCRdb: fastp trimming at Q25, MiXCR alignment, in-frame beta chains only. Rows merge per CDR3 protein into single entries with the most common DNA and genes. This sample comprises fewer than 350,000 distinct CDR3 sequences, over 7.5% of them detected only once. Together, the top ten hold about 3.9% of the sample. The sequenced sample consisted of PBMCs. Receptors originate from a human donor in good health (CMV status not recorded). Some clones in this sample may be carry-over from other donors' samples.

The DNA for the CDR3 is TGTGCCAGCAGACGCCAGGGAGGAGAGACTGAAGCTTTCTTT. Protein sequence: CASRRQGGETEAFF. The J gene is TRBJ1-1, the V gene TRBV7-6; perhaps TRBD1 as D (5 bases). Germline CDR1 reads SGHVS; CDR2 reads FNYEAQ. V was trimmed by 6 bases and J by 5 bases, leaving 16 bases between them. The CDR3 extends over 14 amino acids. The full variable domain, with the rest looked up from reference TRBV7-6 and TRBJ1-1, is GAGVSQSPRYKVTKRGQDVALRCDPISGHVSLYWYRQALGQGPEFLTYFNYEAQQDKSGLPNDRFSAERPEGSISTLTIQRTEQRDSAMYRCASRRQGGETEAFFGQGTRLTVV.

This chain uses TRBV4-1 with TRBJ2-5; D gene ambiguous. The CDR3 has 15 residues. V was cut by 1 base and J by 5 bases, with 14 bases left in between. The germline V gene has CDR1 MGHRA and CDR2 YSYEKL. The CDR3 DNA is TGCGCCAGCAGCCAAGCCGGGCTTACGGATGAGACCCAGTACTTC. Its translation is CASSQAGLTDETQYF.

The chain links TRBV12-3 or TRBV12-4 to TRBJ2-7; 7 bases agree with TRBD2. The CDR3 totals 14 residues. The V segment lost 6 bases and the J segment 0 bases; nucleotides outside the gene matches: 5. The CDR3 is CASSPGGFSYEQYF. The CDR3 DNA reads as TGTGCCAGCAGCCCCGGGGGGTTCTCCTACGAGCAGTACTTC.

DNA for the CDR3: TGTGCCAGCAGTCCTACGGACGGGAACTATGGCTACACCTTC. This codes for CASSPTDGNYGYTF. The chain joins TRBV7-9 to TRBJ1-2; D remains ambiguous. V lost 6 bases and J 2 bases, leaving 13 bases between the germline ends. The germline V gene encodes CDR1 SEHNR and CDR2 FQNEAQ (reference sequence). CDR3 length: 14 residues.